The next 13 T cell receptor beta chains were all read from a single sample in a study of CXCR3-negative and CXCR3-positive naive CD8 T cells. General study findings and limits: In CXCR3-positive naive cells, the TRB CDR3s were more hydrophobic than in CXCR3-negative naive cells.

UMI labels and 5' RACE were used to prepare the TRB cDNA libraries. From its re-call of the 5' RACE reads, TCRdb lists each CDR3 protein once, without DNA. The specimen's table records 100,000 to 150,000 distinct CDR3 sequences. No cognate antigen is known for these TCRs. The source material was naive CXCR3+ CD8+ T cells from blood. Subset described: CD45RO-CCR7+CD27+CD95- naive CD8+ T cells expressing CXCR3 (TNR3+). The receptors originated from a human donor in good health. Some clones in this sample may be carry-over from other donors' samples.

The chain is built from TRBV27 and TRBJ2-1; there is no DNA to check the TCRdb D call of TRBD1. The length of the CDR3 is 14 residues. The germline V gene has CDR1 MNHEY and CDR2 SMNVEV (reference sequence). The CDR3: CASSAPGWANEQFF.

The chain combines TRBV7-2 with TRBJ2-5; TCRdb lists TRBD1, though no DNA is available to test this call. Germline CDR1 SGHTA, CDR2 FQGNSA. This CDR3 region has 17 residues. CDR3 amino acids: CASSLGWAGGVGETQYF.

The chain employs TRBV9 and TRBJ1-2; TCRdb proposes TRBD1, but this gene call is untestable without DNA. The CDR3 contains 15 residues. Germline CDR1 SGDLS, CDR2 YYNGEE. Here the CDR3 reads CASSVEQGAGYGYTF.

This chain joins TRBV15 and TRBJ2-2. Germline-derived CDR1 and CDR2 are LNHNV and YYDKDF (reference sequence). The CDR3 is 13 residues long. The CDR3 is CATSRDDTGELFF. Full variable domain (rest looked up from reference TRBV15 and TRBJ2-2): DAMVIQNPRYQVTQFGKPVTLSCSQTLNHNVMYWYQQKSSQAPKLLFHYYDKDFNNEADTPDNFQSRRPNTSFCFLDIRSPGLGDTAMYLCATSRDDTGELFFGEGSRLTVL.

V gene TRBV29-1 combines with J gene TRBJ2-1; lacking DNA, the TRBD1 call made by TCRdb goes unchecked. The CDR3 length is 15 residues. CDR1 and CDR2 (germline): SQVTM, ANQGSEA. The CDR3 region is CSACIGTGVYNEQFF.

V usage is TRBV7-8 and J usage is TRBJ2-2; TCRdb's D call of TRBD2 is untestable without DNA. The V gene's germline CDR1 is SGHVS and CDR2 FQNEAQ. The CDR3 loop spans 18 amino acids. CDR3 sequence: CASTPTSSPYANTGELFF.

The V call is TRBV7-2, the J call TRBJ2-5; TCRdb reports TRBD2, a call that lacks DNA to check it against. This CDR3 comprises 16 residues. Germline CDR1 reads SGHTA; CDR2 reads FQGNSA. The CDR3 is CASSLARLAAQETQYF.

V and J are TRBV19 and TRBJ2-5; there is no DNA to check the TCRdb D call of TRBD1. Looked up from germline, CDR1 is LNHDA and CDR2 is SQIVND (reference sequence). The CDR3 length is 16 residues. This CDR3 reads CASLKISTTGGETQYF.

The chain combines TRBV4-1 with TRBJ2-7. Germline-derived CDR1 and CDR2 are MGHRA and YSYEKL. This CDR3 spans 13 amino acids. CDR3 loop: CASSQDITYEQYF.

The gene calls are TRBV11-3 and TRBJ2-3; the TCRdb call, TRBD1, lacks DNA for checking. From germline, CDR1 is SGHNT and CDR2 YENEEA. This CDR3 has 16 residues. CDR3 protein: CASSNRESDFTDTQYF.

CDR3 in amino acids: CASSPRGVVSYEQYF. The rearrangement links TRBV27 to TRBJ2-7; TCRdb proposes TRBD2, but this gene call is untestable without DNA. CDR3 length: 15 residues. Per the germline V gene, CDR1 is MNHEY and CDR2 is SMNVEV (reference sequence).

The chain employs TRBV5-1 and TRBJ2-7. This CDR3 comprises 14 residues. Germline CDR1 reads SGHRS; CDR2 reads YFSETQ. CDR3 protein: CASSWGQGPYEQYF.

V and J are TRBV15 and TRBJ1-5. Germline CDR1 LNHNV, CDR2 YYDKDF (reference sequence). The CDR3 has 12 residues. CDR3 loop: CATSDRNQPQHF.